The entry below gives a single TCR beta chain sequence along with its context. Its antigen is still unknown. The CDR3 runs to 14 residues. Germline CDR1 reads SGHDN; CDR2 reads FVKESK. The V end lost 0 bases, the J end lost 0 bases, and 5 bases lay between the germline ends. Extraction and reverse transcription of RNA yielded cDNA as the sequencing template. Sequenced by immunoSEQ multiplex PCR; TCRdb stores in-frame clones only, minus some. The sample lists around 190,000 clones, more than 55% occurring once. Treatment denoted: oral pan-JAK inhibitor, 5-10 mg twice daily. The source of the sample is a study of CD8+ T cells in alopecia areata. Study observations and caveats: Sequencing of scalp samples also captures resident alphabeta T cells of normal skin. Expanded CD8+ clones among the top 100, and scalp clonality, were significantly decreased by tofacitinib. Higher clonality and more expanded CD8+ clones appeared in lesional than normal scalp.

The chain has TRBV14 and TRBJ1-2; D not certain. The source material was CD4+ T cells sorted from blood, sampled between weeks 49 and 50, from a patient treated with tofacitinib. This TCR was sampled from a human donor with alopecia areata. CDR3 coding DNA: TGTGCCAGCAGCCAAGATTCGACTAACTATGGCTACACCTTC. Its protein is CASSQDSTNYGYTF.